This is a list of T cell receptor beta chains from one sample in a study of beta chain features in type 1 diabetes. Sequencing used immunoSEQ multiplex PCR; TCRdb keeps in-frame clones, though not all of them. The sample has hundreds of thousands of clones; over 11% are singletons. Source material: naive CD4+ T cells from blood. The receptors were sampled from a man aged 18-30 years with type 1 diabetes. Both conserved end residues are trimmed from each CDR3. Rows may omit the clone size; those that give it use once, few, many or a size class.

>TRBJ2-7|few|TRBV30
AWGRRYEQY
>TRBJ2-7|.|TRBV7-2
ASSLGTGYEQY
>TRBJ2-7|.|TRBV7-9
ASSRGDYEQY
>TRBJ1-1|.|TRBV14
ASSPLRVTEAF
>TRBJ1-1|.|TRBV30
AGQGTDTEAF
>TRBJ2-5|.|TRBV7-2
ASSFTGDLQETQY
>TRBJ2-2|.|TRBV27
ASRTLGPDTGELF
>TRBJ1-2|.|TRBV7-9
ASSVRQGSYGYT
>TRBJ2-3|.|TRBV9
ASSPRGLAGNTDTQY
>TRBJ2-5|few|TRBV7-2
ASSERGGQTQY
>TRBJ2-7|.|TRBV9
ASSGRTDKAVEQY
>TRBJ1-1|few|TRBV7-9
ASSWGQGNTEAF
>TRBJ1-2|few|TRBV6-5
ASKLGQVGPYGYT
>TRBJ2-3|few|TRBV4-3
ASSPRQGASTDTQY
>TRBJ2-3|few|TRBV9
ASSAGGASTDTQY
>TRBJ1-2|few|TRBV9
ASSVGTPNYGYT
>TRBJ2-5|few|TRBV7-2
ASSSQRQETQY
>TRBJ2-1|.|TRBV4-1
ASSPFPGHESEWNEQF
>TRBJ1-1|.|TRBV6-5
ASTSTGPNTEAF
>TRBJ1-2|.|TRBV5-6
ASSLGLKSYGYT
>TRBJ1-2|.|TRBV29-1
SALGRGSNYGYT
>TRBJ2-2|few|TRBV30
AWNLGTDNTGELF
>TRBJ2-3|.|TRBV27
ASGERGLRTDTQY
>TRBJ1-1|few|TRBV5-6
ASSLNSPEAF